This T cell receptor beta chain emerged from a study of regulatory T cells in long-lasting Graves disease. HTBI primers from iRepertoire and Arm-PCR of CDR3 regions yielded the TCR beta libraries. TCRdb processed the multiplex PCR reads anew with MiXCR; each CDR3 protein has one entry. Among about 540,000 distinct CDR3 sequences listed, about 14% were seen once. Described time point: newly diagnosed GD, antithyroid drugs for less than 3 months. From PBMCs, RNA was extracted and then used to make the TCR library. CDR1 SGDLS and CDR2 YYNGEE come from the germline V gene. The CDR3 runs 15 residues. With 2 bases clipped from V and 1 base from J, the junction kept 6 bases outside the gene matches. These data also formed part of another study, on T cells in Graves' hyperthyroidism and ophthalmopathy. As that study records: Clinical symptoms, serum thyroxine, TRAb, thyroid ultrasound and orbital computed tomography established diagnosis.

Here the sequenced sample was peripheral blood mononuclear cells (PBMCs), taken at new diagnosis, from a patient treated with antithyroid drugs. The TCR originated in a man younger than 40 with Graves disease. The rearrangement links TRBV9 to TRBJ2-7; 7 bases match TRBD2. DNA of the CDR3: TGTGCCAGCAGCGTTGATCTAGCGGCTTCCTACGAGCAGTACTTC. Protein sequence: CASSVDLAASYEQYF.